This TCR beta chain was observed in a study of control samples from healthy donors and cancer patients. The CDR3 sequence is 15 residues long. Per germline, CDR1 SNHLY and CDR2 FYNNEI. The germline V and J ends were trimmed by 1 base and 2 bases, with 12 bases remaining between them. TCRdb's copy holds only in-frame clones and misses some; the assay was immunoSEQ multiplex PCR. The sample carries 95,000 to 100,000 clones, around 89% recorded once. Sequencing was carried out using blood. The genes are TRBV2 and TRBJ2-7; possibly TRBD1 or TRBD2 for D (6 bases each). This TCR came from a man aged 25-40 years in good health. The CDR3 DNA reads TGTGCCAGCAGTGAAGGCGGGACACCAACCTACGAGCAGTACTTC. Translated, it gives CASSEGGTPTYEQYF.